Below are 23 T cell receptor beta chains sequenced from a single sample in a study of CD8+ T cells in alopecia areata. cDNA serving as the sequencing template came from extracted, reverse transcribed RNA. Sequenced by immunoSEQ multiplex PCR; TCRdb stores in-frame clones only, minus some. The data show about 210,000 clones, with less than 50% seen just once and 2% to 3% held by the top ten. Treatment denoted: oral pan-JAK inhibitor, 5-10 mg twice daily. The sequencing here drew on CD4+ T cells sorted from blood, taken at approximately week 36, from a patient treated with tofacitinib. The receptors were sampled from a human donor with alopecia areata.

The chain has TRBV6-5 and TRBJ1-5; D call uncertain. CDR1 MNHEY and CDR2 SVGAGI come from the germline V gene. V lost 0 bases, J lost 7 bases, and 10 bases lay in between. The CDR3 runs 14 residues. The CDR3 sequence: CASSYSSGYQPQHF. The CDR3 DNA is TGTGCCAGCAGTTACTCGTCAGGTTACCAGCCCCAGCATTTT.

V usage is TRBV2 and J usage is TRBJ2-6; D is uncertain. This CDR3 has 14 amino acids. V was trimmed by 8 bases and J by 0 bases, leaving 8 bases between them. Germline CDR1 SNHLY, CDR2 FYNNEI. Written as DNA, the CDR3 is TGTGCCAGCGGCCGTAGCTCTGGGGCCAACGTCCTGACTTTC. This sequence encodes CASGRSSGANVLTF.

In its sample, this clone was seen a few times. Other DNA sequences of this sample code for an identical CDR3. The chain couples TRBV28 to TRBJ2-7; D gene unclear. V gave up 2 bases and J gave up 4 bases, with 15 bases separating them. This CDR3 has 15 amino acids. Germline CDR1 and CDR2: MDHEN and SYDVKM. CDR3 protein: CASSLTPRVSYEQYF. The CDR3 bases are TGTGCCAGCAGTTTAACCCCCCGAGTTTCATACGAGCAGTACTTC.

V is TRBV5-6 and J is TRBJ1-2; 8 nucleotides match TRBD1. This CDR3 has 11 amino acids. V dropped 6 bases and J dropped 6; count of bases not matched to a gene: 1. CDR1 is SGHDT and CDR2 is YYEEEE in the germline V gene. The CDR3 nucleotides are TGTGCCAGCACGGACAGGGATGGCTACACCTTC. Translation: CASTDRDGYTF.

This clone was observed a few times. The V gene is TRBV5-1, the J gene TRBJ2-7; 9 positions agree with TRBD1. Losses at the gene ends were 4 bases for V and 6 bases for J; bases not matched to a gene: 8. The CDR3 spans 14 residues. CDR1 and CDR2 from the germline V gene are SGHRS and YFSETQ. The CDR3 loop is CASSPRTGVAEQYF. The CDR3 bases are TGCGCCAGCAGCCCCCGGACAGGGGTAGCCGAGCAGTACTTC.

This clone has more than one count but fewer than ten. The J gene is TRBJ1-1, the V gene TRBV20-1; no reliable D call. The CDR3 is 11 residues long. V dropped 5 bases and J dropped 5 bases, with 9 bases sitting between them. Per germline, CDR1 DFQATT and CDR2 SNEGSKA (reference sequence). The CDR3, as DNA: TGCAGTGCTCCAGACAATACTGAAGCTTTCTTT. This sequence encodes CSAPDNTEAFF.

This clone was found a few times. The chain employs TRBV29-1 and TRBJ2-3; D not resolved. Germline V gives CDR1 SQVTM, CDR2 ANQGSEA. This CDR3 region has 11 residues. Trimming took 0 bases from V and 7 from J, leaving 5 bases between them. The CDR3 bases are TGCAGCGTTGAAGATTCTCATACGCAGTATTTT. It specifies CSVEDSHTQYF.

This chain links TRBV15 with TRBJ1-3; D is undetermined. Trimming took 9 bases from V and 4 from J, leaving 10 bases between them. This CDR3 is 12 amino acids long. Germline V gene lookup returns CDR1 LNHNV and CDR2 YYDKDF (reference sequence). CDR3 nucleotides: TGTGCCACTGAAGGTACCGGAAACACCATATATTTT. It encodes CATEGTGNTIYF.

In its sample, this clone was seen a few times. This sample includes further DNA sequences coding for the same CDR3. The rearrangement uses TRBV29-1 and TRBJ1-1; D unresolved. CDR3 length: 12 amino acids. In germline, CDR1 is SQVTM, CDR2 ANQGSEA. The V end was cut by 6 bases, the J end by 3 bases, with 11 bases between. The CDR3, as DNA: TGCAGCGTGGCCTCAGGATACACTGAAGCTTTCTTT. Amino acids: CSVASGYTEAFF.

CDR3 nucleotide sequence: TGTGCCAGCAGCTACCAAGCGAACACTGAAGCTTTCTTT. Protein product: CASSYQANTEAFF. V usage is TRBV2 and J usage is TRBJ1-1; D gene uncertain. Germline values: CDR1 SNHLY, CDR2 FYNNEI. V lost 6 bases, J lost 1 base, and 9 bases lay in between. The CDR3 spans 13 residues.

This chain connects TRBV30 to TRBJ2-7; the D gene is possibly TRBD1 (6 bases). The CDR3 totals 11 residues. CDR1 is GTSNPN and CDR2 is SVGIG in the germline V gene (reference sequence). V lost 4 bases to trimming and J lost 5 bases, with 9 bases between them. The CDR3 coding sequence is TGTGCCTGGAACAGGGATCACGAGCAGTACTTC. Protein sequence: CAWNRDHEQYF.

The chain carries TRBV27 and TRBJ2-1, with D possibly matching TRBD1 (5 bases). The V end was cut by 6 bases, the J end by 7 bases, with 22 bases between. The CDR3 contains 16 residues. Germline CDR1 is MNHEY and CDR2 is SMNVEV (reference sequence). The CDR3 spells CASSRGAVAVINEQFF. CDR3 nucleotide sequence: TGTGCCAGCAGCCGTGGGGCGGTGGCGGTTATTAATGAGCAGTTCTTC.

The chain couples TRBV19 to TRBJ2-7; D might be TRBD1 (7 bases). Germline V gene sequence: CDR1 LNHDA, CDR2 SQIVND (reference sequence). This CDR3 region has 13 residues. V lost 6 bases to trimming and J lost 7 bases, with 16 bases between them. In nucleotides, the CDR3 is TGTGCCAGTAGCAATTTTCCAGGGGGGGAGCAGTACTTC. Translated: CASSNFPGGEQYF.

The chain uses TRBV28 and TRBJ2-4; the D is unclear. V lost 1 base to trimming and J lost 0 bases, with 10 bases between them. The germline CDR1 and CDR2 sequences are MDHEN and SYDVKM. The CDR3 has 16 residues. CDR3 DNA sequence: TGTGCCAGCAGTTTATCACCCGACGGAGCCAAAAACATTCAGTACTTC. Protein sequence: CASSLSPDGAKNIQYF.

For the CDR3, the DNA is TGTGCCAGCAGCTGGGGACAGGAGAACACCGGGGAGCTGTTTTTT. Translation: CASSWGQENTGELFF. The chain carries TRBV5-4 and TRBJ2-2; 8 positions agree with TRBD1. J was trimmed by 1 base and V by 3 bases; bases with no gene match: 2. This CDR3 contains 15 residues. Germline CDR1 reads SGHNT; CDR2 reads YYREEE (reference sequence).

The chain recombines TRBV7-2 with TRBJ1-5; D is unclear. The CDR3 sequence is 14 residues long. The V end was cut by 5 bases, the J end by 5 bases, with 13 bases between. Germline CDR1 SGHTA, CDR2 FQGNSA. The CDR3 DNA reads TGTGCCAGCAGCGGAAGGGCAGGTCATCAGCCCCAGCATTTT. Protein: CASSGRAGHQPQHF.

The chain has TRBV5-1 and TRBJ2-2; 11 bases agree with TRBD2. This CDR3 spans 16 amino acids. V shed 2 bases and J 5 bases; nucleotides not matched to a gene: 5. Germline V gene lookup returns CDR1 SGHRS and CDR2 YFSETQ. The CDR3 bases are TGCGCCAGCAGCTTAAGGACTAGCGGGTCTACCGGGGAGCTGTTTTTT. Translated, it gives CASSLRTSGSTGELFF.

The chain couples TRBV2 to TRBJ2-5; no clear D. With 1 base removed from V and 5 bases from J, the gap between germline ends came to 8 bases. Germline assignment: CDR1 SNHLY and CDR2 FYNNEI. This CDR3 contains 13 residues. This CDR3 reads CASSEERLETQYF. Here the CDR3 DNA reads TGTGCCAGCAGTGAAGAGAGACTTGAGACCCAGTACTTC. Variable domain in full (rest from reference TRBV2 and TRBJ2-5): EPEVTQTPSHQVTQMGQEVILRCVPISNHLYFYWYRQILGQKVEFLVSFYNNEISEKSEIFDDQFSVERPDGSNFTLKIRSTKLEDSAMYFCASSEERLETQYFGPGTRLLVL.

The chain carries TRBV27 and TRBJ2-7, with 11 nucleotides matching TRBD2. The CDR3 contains 14 residues. The germline CDR1 and CDR2 sequences are MNHEY and SMNVEV (reference sequence). Trimming took 7 bases from V and 3 from J; bases not matched to a gene: 5. The CDR3 protein is CASTPSGRSYEQYF. CDR3 bases: TGTGCCAGCACACCTAGCGGGAGGAGCTACGAGCAGTACTTC.

This chain joins TRBV7-6 and TRBJ2-7, with D possibly TRBD1 on 7 matching bases. Looked up from germline, CDR1 is SGHVS and CDR2 is FNYEAQ. V lost 0 bases and J lost 3, with 15 bases in between. The CDR3 consists of 16 residues. CDR3 sequence (DNA): TGTGCCAGCAGCTTAGCCTCAGGGGGGAGCGTCTACGAGCAGTACTTC. It specifies CASSLASGGSVYEQYF.

The chain carries TRBV11-2 and TRBJ1-4; no clear D. The CDR3 is 13 residues long. The V end was cut by 0 bases, the J end by 8 bases, with 7 bases between. The germline gives CDR1 SGHAT, CDR2 FQNNGV. CDR3 region: CASSLDRPEKLFF. The CDR3 DNA reads as TGTGCCAGCAGCTTAGACAGGCCAGAAAAACTGTTTTTT.

As DNA, the CDR3 is TGTGCCAGCAGCTTGGGGGGAGATGGCGGGGAGCTGTTTTTT. It codes for CASSLGGDGGELFF. The chain couples TRBV7-2 to TRBJ2-2, with D tentatively TRBD2 (6 bases). The CDR3 is made up of 14 amino acids. V lost 3 bases and J lost 7, with 12 bases in between. Germline assignment: CDR1 SGHTA and CDR2 FQGNSA.

This chain links TRBV18 with TRBJ2-5; D gene ambiguous. V lost 4 bases and J 0 bases, leaving 6 bases between the germline ends. The germline gives CDR1 KGHSH, CDR2 LQKENI. The CDR3 loop spans 13 amino acids. CDR3: CASSQGYQETQYF. The CDR3 coding sequence is TGTGCCAGCTCACAGGGATACCAAGAGACCCAGTACTTC.